The rows below give T cell receptor beta chains drawn from one sample of a study of T-cell memory formation after mild COVID-19. TCRdb reprocessed the 5' RACE reads with MiXCR, giving one entry per CDR3 protein. The sample includes around 340,000 distinct CDR3 sequences, about 15% of them seen just once. The sequencing sample was made of PBMCs or a T cell subset sorted from them (not recorded which). These receptor sequences come from a man aged 18 to 29 who had mild COVID-19 (a few samples of this study predate the infection). Cell type and time point are not known. The CDR3 runs from the conserved cysteine through the conserved F or W. D genes are given only for firm matches. Clone size appears in some rows only: once, few, many, or a class for an expanded clone.

j_call: TRBJ2-1; clone_size: NA; d_call: TRBD2; v_call: TRBV5-1; cdr3_nt: TGCGCCAGCAGCTTGACCAGCGGGGGTGCTAATGAGCAGTTCTTC; cdr3_aa: CASSLTSGGANEQFF
j_call: TRBJ1-1; clone_size: NA; d_call: NA; v_call: TRBV7-9; cdr3_nt: TGTGCCAGCAGCTTAGAACAGTCCACTGAAGCTTTCTTT; cdr3_aa: CASSLEQSTEAFF
j_call: TRBJ1-2; clone_size: NA; d_call: TRBD1; v_call: TRBV20-1; cdr3_nt: TGCAGTGCTAGAGCCCTACAGGGGAGCTATGGCTACACCTTC; cdr3_aa: CSARALQGSYGYTF
j_call: TRBJ2-5; clone_size: NA; d_call: NA; v_call: TRBV7-9; cdr3_nt: TGTGCCAGCAGCTCGCTTCTTGGAGAGACCCAGTACTTC; cdr3_aa: CASSSLLGETQYF
j_call: TRBJ2-7; clone_size: many; d_call: NA; v_call: TRBV18; cdr3_nt: TGTGCCAGCTCACCACCTCTGGCCAACTCCTACGAGCAGTACTTC; cdr3_aa: CASSPPLANSYEQYF
j_call: TRBJ2-1; clone_size: NA; d_call: NA; v_call: TRBV15; cdr3_nt: TGTGCCACCAGCAGAGGGGGGGCTGGCAATGAGCAGTTCTTC; cdr3_aa: CATSRGGAGNEQFF
j_call: TRBJ2-1; clone_size: NA; d_call: TRBD2; v_call: TRBV4-1; cdr3_nt: TGCGCCAGCAGCCAAGATTGGCCTAGCGGGGGGAATGAGCAGTTCTTC; cdr3_aa: CASSQDWPSGGNEQFF
j_call: TRBJ2-2; clone_size: many; d_call: NA; v_call: TRBV11-2; cdr3_nt: TGTGCCAGCACCCCCAGGACAGTGAACACCGGGGAGCTGTTTTTT; cdr3_aa: CASTPRTVNTGELFF
j_call: TRBJ1-5; clone_size: NA; d_call: NA; v_call: TRBV6-2/TRBV6-3; cdr3_nt: TGTGCCAGCAGGCTCACAGGAGGTAACAATCAGCCCCAGCATTTT; cdr3_aa: CASRLTGGNNQPQHF
j_call: TRBJ2-7; clone_size: many; d_call: TRBD2; v_call: TRBV28; cdr3_nt: TGTGCCAGCCTCGAAGCGGGGGGACGGCCTACGGAGCAGTACTTC; cdr3_aa: CASLEAGGRPTEQYF
j_call: TRBJ2-1; clone_size: many; d_call: NA; v_call: TRBV5-5; cdr3_nt: TGTGCCAGCAGCCCTGGTCCTAGCTCCTACAATGAGCAGTTCTTC; cdr3_aa: CASSPGPSSYNEQFF
j_call: TRBJ2-1; clone_size: many; d_call: TRBD1; v_call: TRBV11-2; cdr3_nt: TGTGCCAGCAGCTTGGGATTGACAGGGGCCTACAATGAGCAGTTCTTC; cdr3_aa: CASSLGLTGAYNEQFF
j_call: TRBJ1-1; clone_size: few; d_call: NA; v_call: TRBV12-3/TRBV12-4; cdr3_nt: TGTGCCAGCAGCTACCAGCCGCGTAGAGCTGAAGCTTTCTTT; cdr3_aa: CASSYQPRRAEAFF
j_call: TRBJ2-2; clone_size: NA; d_call: NA; v_call: TRBV6-5; cdr3_nt: TGTGCCAGCAGCAGGGTATCCGGGGAGCTGTTTTTT; cdr3_aa: CASSRVSGELFF
j_call: TRBJ1-4; clone_size: NA; d_call: NA; v_call: TRBV7-9; cdr3_nt: TGTGCCAGCAGCTTAAGGCACACGGGGGAAAAACTGTTTTTT; cdr3_aa: CASSLRHTGEKLFF
j_call: TRBJ2-5; clone_size: NA; d_call: TRBD1; v_call: TRBV7-2; cdr3_nt: TGTGCCAGCAGCGGGACAGGGTCTGTTCGAAGGGTGACCCAGTACTTC; cdr3_aa: CASSGTGSVRRVTQYF
j_call: TRBJ1-6; clone_size: few; d_call: TRBD1; v_call: TRBV20-1; cdr3_nt: TGCAGTGCGATCCACCCGGGGACAGAGAGTTCACCCCTCCACTTT; cdr3_aa: CSAIHPGTESSPLHF
j_call: TRBJ1-5; clone_size: few; d_call: TRBD1; v_call: TRBV4-3; cdr3_nt: TGCGCCAGCAGCCAAGATAGGGTGAACAGGGGTCAGCCCCAGCATTTT; cdr3_aa: CASSQDRVNRGQPQHF
j_call: TRBJ1-1; clone_size: few; d_call: TRBD1; v_call: TRBV5-1; cdr3_nt: TGCGCCAGCAGGGAGGGACAGGGGAGTCCTGAAGCTTTCTTT; cdr3_aa: CASREGQGSPEAFF
j_call: TRBJ2-5; clone_size: few; d_call: TRBD2; v_call: TRBV7-2; cdr3_nt: TGTGCCAGCAGCATCCTGACTAGCCGTCTTGAGACCCAGTACTTC; cdr3_aa: CASSILTSRLETQYF
j_call: TRBJ1-2; clone_size: few; d_call: TRBD1; v_call: TRBV7-8; cdr3_nt: TGTGCCACTTCCTTACAGGGGGTTCTGGCTTCGAACTATGGCTACACCTTC; cdr3_aa: CATSLQGVLASNYGYTF
j_call: TRBJ1-1; clone_size: NA; d_call: TRBD1; v_call: TRBV28; cdr3_nt: TGTGCCAGCAGTTCCAGGACAGGCGGGATTGATGCTGAAGCTTTCTTT; cdr3_aa: CASSSRTGGIDAEAFF
j_call: TRBJ1-5; clone_size: NA; d_call: NA; v_call: TRBV6-1; cdr3_nt: TGTGCCAGCAGCGTTATGTCGGGACTCAATCAGCCCCAGCATTTT; cdr3_aa: CASSVMSGLNQPQHF
j_call: TRBJ2-2; clone_size: few; d_call: NA; v_call: TRBV9; cdr3_nt: TGTGCCAGCAGCGTAGGAGTAGCTTTCGGCGGGGAGCTGTTTTTT; cdr3_aa: CASSVGVAFGGELFF
j_call: TRBJ2-5; clone_size: NA; d_call: NA; v_call: TRBV7-9; cdr3_nt: TGTGCCAGCAGCCCCCCCCAGGGAGCGGAGACCCAGTACTTC; cdr3_aa: CASSPPQGAETQYF
j_call: TRBJ2-1; clone_size: few; d_call: NA; v_call: TRBV4-3; cdr3_nt: TGCGCCAGCAGCCAAGAATTTAGGGGAAGGGAGCAGTTCTTC; cdr3_aa: CASSQEFRGREQFF
j_call: TRBJ2-3; clone_size: NA; d_call: TRBD2; v_call: TRBV6-4; cdr3_nt: TGTGCCAGCAGTGATACGGGGGGAAGCACAGATACGCAGTATTTT; cdr3_aa: CASSDTGGSTDTQYF
j_call: TRBJ2-7; clone_size: few; d_call: NA; v_call: TRBV6-5; cdr3_nt: TGTGCCAGCAGTTACTTTACTAGTCCCCTGATCTACGAGCAGTACTTC; cdr3_aa: CASSYFTSPLIYEQYF
j_call: TRBJ2-2; clone_size: NA; d_call: NA; v_call: TRBV9; cdr3_nt: TGTGCCAGCACCCCAAGCAACGGGGAGCTGTTTTTT; cdr3_aa: CASTPSNGELFF
j_call: TRBJ2-1; clone_size: few; d_call: TRBD1; v_call: TRBV29-1; cdr3_nt: TGCAGCGGGGACAGCTACAATGAGCAGTTCTTC; cdr3_aa: CSGDSYNEQFF
j_call: TRBJ1-1; clone_size: few; d_call: TRBD1; v_call: TRBV12-3/TRBV12-4; cdr3_nt: TGTGCCAGCAGTCGACGACTGACAGGGCTGAACACTGAAGCTTTCTTT; cdr3_aa: CASSRRLTGLNTEAFF
j_call: TRBJ1-1; clone_size: NA; d_call: NA; v_call: TRBV30; cdr3_nt: TGTGCCTGGAGGCCCCGGGCAGGACGACGCGGGATGAACACTGAAGCTTTCTTT; cdr3_aa: CAWRPRAGRRGMNTEAFF
j_call: TRBJ2-1; clone_size: NA; d_call: TRBD2; v_call: TRBV7-3; cdr3_nt: TGTGCCAGCAGAGCGGGGCTGGGGAGTGAGCAGTTCTTC; cdr3_aa: CASRAGLGSEQFF
j_call: TRBJ1-3; clone_size: NA; d_call: NA; v_call: TRBV12-3/TRBV12-4; cdr3_nt: TGTGCCAGCAGCCCCCAAGTCTCTGGAAACACCATATATTTT; cdr3_aa: CASSPQVSGNTIYF
j_call: TRBJ1-5; clone_size: NA; d_call: NA; v_call: TRBV6-5; cdr3_nt: TGTGCCAGCAGTTACCGTGGCGAGGGTCAGCCCCAGCATTTT; cdr3_aa: CASSYRGEGQPQHF
j_call: TRBJ1-1; clone_size: NA; d_call: NA; v_call: TRBV12-3/TRBV12-4; cdr3_nt: TGTGCCAGCAGTTTTCCCCTGAACACTGAAGCTTTCTTT; cdr3_aa: CASSFPLNTEAFF
j_call: TRBJ1-1; clone_size: many; d_call: NA; v_call: TRBV7-9; cdr3_nt: TGTGCCAGCAGCTTATCGAGGATCTTGAACACTGAAGCTTTCTTT; cdr3_aa: CASSLSRILNTEAFF
j_call: TRBJ2-2; clone_size: few; d_call: TRBD2; v_call: TRBV24-1; cdr3_nt: TGTGCCACCAGTGATATCCTGGGACTAGCCACCGGGGAGCTGTTTTTT; cdr3_aa: CATSDILGLATGELFF
j_call: TRBJ1-5; clone_size: NA; d_call: NA; v_call: TRBV6-6; cdr3_nt: TGTGCCAGCAGTGAGAATGGCAATCAGCCCCAGCATTTT; cdr3_aa: CASSENGNQPQHF
j_call: TRBJ1-2; clone_size: few; d_call: TRBD1; v_call: TRBV6-5; cdr3_nt: TGTGCCAGCAGCCGCGACAGGGCGTTCTATGGCTACACCTTC; cdr3_aa: CASSRDRAFYGYTF
j_call: TRBJ2-2; clone_size: few; d_call: TRBD2; v_call: TRBV20-1; cdr3_nt: TGCAGTGCTACGGGACTAGCAAAATCGAACACCGGGGAGCTGTTTTTT; cdr3_aa: CSATGLAKSNTGELFF
j_call: TRBJ2-2; clone_size: few; d_call: NA; v_call: TRBV29-1; cdr3_nt: TGCAGCTGTAGGATAGGATCGAACACCGGGGAGCTGTTTTTT; cdr3_aa: CSCRIGSNTGELFF
j_call: TRBJ1-1; clone_size: NA; d_call: NA; v_call: TRBV7-2; cdr3_nt: TGTGCCAGCAGCTTGGGGGGGGGCCTCACTGAAGCTTTCTTT; cdr3_aa: CASSLGGGLTEAFF
j_call: TRBJ2-2; clone_size: NA; d_call: TRBD1; v_call: TRBV4-3; cdr3_nt: TGCGCCAGCAGCCAGGCTAGCCCGGGACAGGGAATGGACACCGGGGAGCTGTTTTTT; cdr3_aa: CASSQASPGQGMDTGELFF
j_call: TRBJ2-2; clone_size: few; d_call: NA; v_call: TRBV10-3; cdr3_nt: TGTGCCATCAGTGAGTCGCGGTCGGCAGCCGGGGAGCTGTTTTTT; cdr3_aa: CAISESRSAAGELFF
j_call: TRBJ1-5; clone_size: NA; d_call: NA; v_call: TRBV7-9; cdr3_nt: TGTGCCAGCAGCTTAGCCTCAGGGAATCAGCCCCAGCATTTT; cdr3_aa: CASSLASGNQPQHF
j_call: TRBJ2-3; clone_size: once; d_call: NA; v_call: TRBV5-4; cdr3_nt: TGTGCCAGCAGCTTGGGGGGACGGGCCTCGCAGTATTTT; cdr3_aa: CASSLGGRASQYF
j_call: TRBJ1-6; clone_size: NA; d_call: NA; v_call: TRBV6-6; cdr3_nt: TGTGCCAGCAGTTACAGGGATAGGTCACCCCTCCACTTT; cdr3_aa: CASSYRDRSPLHF
j_call: TRBJ1-1; clone_size: many; d_call: NA; v_call: TRBV7-2; cdr3_nt: TGTGCCAGCAGCTTCTTTGGTGAAGCTTTCTTT; cdr3_aa: CASSFFGEAFF
j_call: TRBJ2-5; clone_size: few; d_call: NA; v_call: TRBV19; cdr3_nt: TGTGCCAGTAGTATTTCTCCCGGTGGGACCCAGTACTTC; cdr3_aa: CASSISPGGTQYF
j_call: TRBJ2-5; clone_size: few; d_call: NA; v_call: TRBV6-2/TRBV6-3; cdr3_nt: TGTGCCAGCAGGGAGAATGCGAGGGAGACCCAGTACTTC; cdr3_aa: CASRENARETQYF